Listed below are T cell receptor beta chains from one sample, sequenced in a study of T cells in Graves' hyperthyroidism and ophthalmopathy. TCRdb ran MiXCR on the multiplex PCR reads and lists one entry per CDR3 protein. Of about 420,000 distinct CDR3 sequences in the sample, approximately 15% were seen once. The sequenced sample consisted of blood. The receptors stem from a woman aged 18-30 years with Graves' hyperthyroidism. Each CDR3 is given with its conserved first and last residue. A D gene is named only where the DNA matches it firmly. Size is omitted from some rows. Given values are once, few, many or a class for expanded clones.

v_call	clone_size	j_call	d_call	cdr3_aa	cdr3_nt
TRBV5-1	many	TRBJ2-7	NA	CASSLALGKPYEQYF	TGCGCCAGCAGCTTGGCCTTAGGGAAACCCTACGAGCAGTACTTC
TRBV7-8	NA	TRBJ2-1	TRBD1	CASCLGTGKFHEQFF	TGTGCCAGCTGTCTAGGGACAGGGAAATTCCACGAGCAGTTCTTC
TRBV6-6	few	TRBJ1-6	NA	CASSYRGPPLHF	TGTGCCAGCAGTTACAGAGGGCCACCCCTCCACTTT
TRBV6-1	many	TRBJ2-1	NA	CAQGTEHNEQFF	TGTGCCCAAGGGACGGAACACAATGAGCAGTTCTTC
TRBV30	many	TRBJ2-7	NA	CAWSVGGTLGEQYF	TGTGCCTGGAGTGTCGGAGGGACCCTAGGGGAGCAGTACTTC
TRBV12-5	many	TRBJ2-1	TRBD2	CASGLVVTSGRENEQFF	TGTGCTAGTGGTCTCGTTGTGACTAGCGGGAGGGAAAATGAGCAGTTCTTC
TRBV18	few	TRBJ1-3	NA	CASSPGGHRISGNTIYF	TGTGCCAGCTCACCGGGCGGACACAGAATCTCTGGAAACACCATATATTTT
TRBV11-2	many	TRBJ2-1	TRBD2	CASSLTSGRSYEQFF	TGTGCCAGCAGCTTAACTAGCGGGAGATCCTATGAGCAGTTCTTC
TRBV28	few	TRBJ2-2	NA	CASSFERTGELFF	TGTGCCAGCAGTTTCGAGCGGACCGGGGAGCTGTTTTTT
TRBV20-1	many	TRBJ2-1	NA	CSAATSYNEQFF	TGCAGTGCCGCGACTAGCTACAATGAGCAGTTCTTC
TRBV6-1	few	TRBJ1-4	TRBD1	CASSTGQGTEKLFF	TGTGCCAGCAGCACGGGACAGGGTACCGAAAAACTGTTTTTT
TRBV9	many	TRBJ1-1	NA	CASDRGPNTEAFF	TGTGCCAGCGATCGGGGACCGAACACTGAAGCTTTCTTT
TRBV5-6	once	TRBJ2-3	TRBD2	CASSLYTSGTSTDTQYF	TGTGCCAGCAGCTTATACACTAGCGGCACAAGCACAGATACGCAGTATTTT
TRBV12-3/TRBV12-4	NA	TRBJ1-1	NA	CASSFVVGGRRNTEAFF	TGTGCCAGCAGTTTTGTGGTTGGGGGGAGGAGGAACACTGAAGCTTTCTTT
TRBV20-1	many	TRBJ1-1	NA	CSAAGRALAFF	TGCAGTGCCGCCGGGAGGGCGTTGGCTTTCTTT
TRBV4-1	NA	TRBJ2-1	TRBD1	CASSQDGGQGRAYNEQFF	TGCGCCAGCAGCCAAGATGGGGGACAGGGGAGGGCCTACAATGAGCAGTTCTTC
TRBV5-6	few	TRBJ2-3	NA	CASSLGGKGSDTQYF	TGTGCCAGCAGCTTGGGTGGGAAAGGTTCAGATACGCAGTATTTT
TRBV5-1	many	TRBJ2-1	TRBD2	CASSLVGMGAGSFNEQFF	TGCGCCAGCAGCTTGGTCGGCATGGGAGCGGGAAGTTTCAATGAGCAGTTCTTC
TRBV5-1	many	TRBJ1-2	NA	CASSLYGFLDGYTF	TGCGCCAGCAGCTTGTACGGGTTTTTAGATGGCTACACCTTC
TRBV18	many	TRBJ1-4	NA	CASLGGLNEKLFF	TGTGCCAGCTTAGGCGGACTTAATGAAAAACTGTTTTTT
TRBV30	few	TRBJ2-5	NA	CAWSALEGLQYF	TGTGCCTGGAGTGCCCTGGAGGGGTTACAGTACTTC
TRBV27	few	TRBJ1-1	NA	CASSLIWDNELNTEAFF	TGTGCCAGCAGTTTAATTTGGGACAATGAGTTGAACACTGAAGCTTTCTTT
TRBV30	few	TRBJ2-1	TRBD1	CAWSADRGEYNEQFF	TGTGCCTGGAGTGCCGACAGGGGCGAATACAATGAGCAGTTCTTC
TRBV6-1	many	TRBJ1-5	NA	CASSPVRDVQSQHF	TGTGCCAGCAGCCCCGTGCGAGATGTGCAGTCCCAGCATTTT
TRBV6-1	many	TRBJ1-1	TRBD1	CASSWDRSNTEAFF	TGTGCCAGCAGTTGGGACAGATCGAACACTGAAGCTTTCTTT
TRBV28	many	TRBJ2-7	NA	CASKGGSTSYEQYF	TGTGCCAGCAAGGGCGGGTCAACCTCCTACGAGCAGTACTTC
TRBV11-2	many	TRBJ1-5	NA	CASSLDPLNQPQHF	TGTGCCAGCAGCTTAGACCCCCTCAATCAGCCCCAGCATTTT
TRBV7-3	NA	TRBJ2-1	NA	CASSLGTGWGFEQFF	TGTGCCAGCAGCTTAGGTACAGGGTGGGGGTTTGAGCAGTTCTTC
TRBV5-1	NA	TRBJ2-7	NA	CASSLIGVAYEQYF	TGCGCCAGCAGCTTGATCGGGGTCGCCTACGAGCAGTACTTC
TRBV11-2	many	TRBJ2-7	NA	CASSLAAAGRFREQYF	TGTGCCAGCAGCTTAGCGGCGGCGGGCAGGTTTCGGGAGCAGTACTTC
TRBV30	many	TRBJ2-3	TRBD2	CAWRSAREVNTQYF	TGTGCCTGGAGGTCAGCGCGGGAGGTGAATACGCAGTATTTT
TRBV28	many	TRBJ1-1	NA	CASSLRREAFF	TGTGCCAGCAGCCTGAGGAGGGAAGCTTTCTTT
TRBV6-1	many	TRBJ1-5	TRBD1	CASSVPGQGNNQPQHF	TGTGCCAGCAGTGTTCCGGGACAGGGGAACAATCAGCCCCAGCATTTT
TRBV6-1	many	TRBJ1-2	NA	CASSDVESNYGYTF	TGTGCCAGCAGTGATGTCGAATCTAACTATGGCTACACCTTC
TRBV10-3	few	TRBJ2-5	NA	CAISEGVQETQYF	TGTGCCATCAGCGAGGGGGTCCAAGAGACCCAGTACTTC
TRBV4-1	few	TRBJ2-7	TRBD1	CASSRHAGTETYEQYF	TGCGCCAGCAGCCGGCACGCCGGGACAGAGACCTACGAGCAGTACTTC
TRBV28	many	TRBJ2-5	NA	CASSDWTRETQYF	TGTGCCAGCAGCGATTGGACGAGGGAGACCCAGTACTTC
TRBV5-1	many	TRBJ2-1	NA	CASSLKVEVGEQFF	TGCGCCAGCAGCTTAAAGGTAGAGGTCGGTGAGCAGTTCTTC
TRBV6-2/TRBV6-3	many	TRBJ2-7	TRBD2	CASSSSGYEQYF	TGTGCCAGCAGTTCTAGCGGCTACGAGCAGTACTTC
TRBV19	few	TRBJ2-7	TRBD2	CASSKRGAYEQYF	TGTGCCAGTAGCAAGCGGGGGGCCTACGAGCAGTACTTC
TRBV6-1	few	TRBJ1-2	NA	CASTNYGSTNYGYTF	TGTGCCAGCACTAATTACGGATCCACTAACTATGGCTACACCTTC
TRBV6-1	few	TRBJ1-6	NA	CASSEDRSRALHF	TGTGCCAGCAGTGAAGACAGGTCTAGGGCCCTCCACTTT
TRBV7-2	many	TRBJ2-7	TRBD2	CASSLVVAGGYEQYF	TGTGCCAGCAGCTTAGTAGTAGCGGGAGGGTACGAGCAGTACTTC
TRBV5-6	few	TRBJ2-3	NA	CASSLLWDASTDTQYF	TGTGCCAGCAGCTTGCTTTGGGACGCTAGCACAGATACGCAGTATTTT
TRBV20-1	many	TRBJ1-1	NA	CSARDPGAGDHTEAFF	TGCAGTGCTAGAGACCCCGGGGCGGGTGATCACACTGAAGCTTTCTTT
TRBV18	NA	TRBJ2-1	TRBD2	CASSPVLAGVGNEQFF	TGTGCCAGCTCACCGGTACTAGCGGGAGTGGGCAATGAGCAGTTCTTC
TRBV12-3/TRBV12-4	many	TRBJ2-7	NA	CASSLSRLGEDEQYF	TGTGCCAGCAGTTTATCTCGGCTGGGGGAGGACGAGCAGTACTTC
TRBV19	few	TRBJ1-1	NA	CASSNRAENTEAFF	TGTGCCAGTAGTAACAGGGCAGAGAACACTGAAGCTTTCTTT
TRBV6-2/TRBV6-3	few	TRBJ1-5	NA	CASSYLFFAGLNQPQHF	TGTGCCAGCAGTTACTTATTTTTTGCCGGACTCAATCAGCCCCAGCATTTT
TRBV7-9	few	TRBJ2-5	NA	CASSLDSSLETQYF	TGTGCCAGCAGCTTAGATAGTAGCTTGGAGACCCAGTACTTC
TRBV6-5	many	TRBJ2-6	NA	CASSYSTLGGAGANVLTF	TGTGCCAGCAGTTACTCGACTCTTGGAGGGGCTGGGGCCAACGTCCTGACTTTC